Listed below are T cell receptor beta chains from one sample, sequenced in a study of blood T cell repertoires in COVID-19. The data were produced by immunoSEQ multiplex PCR, yet TCRdb's version contains in-frame clones alone and is incomplete. The table includes 400,000 to 550,000 clones, 87% detected once. Sequences were obtained from PBMCs or T cells enriched from blood (not recorded which). The receptors derive from a young woman with acute COVID-19. Both conserved end residues are part of each CDR3. A D gene is named only where the DNA matches it firmly. Clone size is stated in some rows and not others, as once, few, many or a class when expanded.

CDR3 DNA,CDR3 protein,V gene,J gene,D gene,clone size
TGCGCCAGCAGCTTGGTAGCAGGACTAGCAACCTTCTACAATGAGCAGTTCTTC,CASSLVAGLATFYNEQFF,TRBV5-1,TRBJ2-1,TRBD2,once
TGCGCCAGCAGCCTGTCCGGGACAGAGCAAGAGACCCAGTACTTC,CASSLSGTEQETQYF,TRBV4-1,TRBJ2-5,TRBD1,.
TGTGCCAGCAGCTTAGAAGCGATTAACTATGGCTACACCTTC,CASSLEAINYGYTF,TRBV7-2,TRBJ1-2,.,.
TGTGCCGCGTCTAGTGAAGAGACCCAGTACTTC,CAASSEETQYF,TRBV10-3,TRBJ2-5,.,.
TGTGCCAGCAGCCCTAGCTTAGGGGGAGATCCAGATACGCAGTATTTT,CASSPSLGGDPDTQYF,TRBV9,TRBJ2-3,.,.
TGTGCCACCAGTGACCAGGGTTTTTCGCCAGATACGCAGTATTTT,CATSDQGFSPDTQYF,TRBV24-1,TRBJ2-3,.,.
TGCAGCGTTCCTCGGACAGGGGGAGAGGGCTACACCTTC,CSVPRTGGEGYTF,TRBV29-1,TRBJ1-2,TRBD1,few
TGTGCCACCCAAAACCTCGCGGCAGATACGCAGTATTTT,CATQNLAADTQYF,TRBV7-3,TRBJ2-3,.,.
TGTGCCATCAGTGGTTCGCAGGGGTACACCGGGGAGCTGTTTTTT,CAISGSQGYTGELFF,TRBV10-3,TRBJ2-2,.,.
TGTGCCAGCAGTTTAAAATACGGGAAGACCCAGTACTTC,CASSLKYGKTQYF,TRBV28,TRBJ2-5,.,.
TGTGCCAGCAGCTTATCACAGTCCTACAATGAGCAGTTCTTC,CASSLSQSYNEQFF,TRBV7-9,TRBJ2-1,.,.
TGCAGTGCTAGTTGGGGGGCCTACGAGCAGTACTTC,CSASWGAYEQYF,TRBV20-1,TRBJ2-7,.,.
TGTGCCAGTAGTATAGATCCAGGGGTCTATGGCTACACCTTC,CASSIDPGVYGYTF,TRBV19,TRBJ1-2,.,once
TGTGCCAGCAGCTTAGCCAGGCAGGAAAAACTGTTTTTT,CASSLARQEKLFF,TRBV7-6,TRBJ1-4,.,.
TGTGCCAGCAGCCCCTCAGGTGGAGGTCGCAACACTGAAGCTTTCTTT,CASSPSGGGRNTEAFF,TRBV7-9,TRBJ1-1,.,.
TGCGCCAGCAGCCAAGGCGTGGAGGGGAAGTTCTTC,CASSQGVEGKFF,TRBV4-1,TRBJ2-1,.,.
TGTGCCAGCAGGTACAGGGAGCATGGCTACACCTTC,CASRYREHGYTF,TRBV6-5,TRBJ1-2,.,.
TGTGCCAGCAGCTCCAGACAGGGCGGAACAGATACGCAGTATTTT,CASSSRQGGTDTQYF,TRBV7-2,TRBJ2-3,TRBD1,.
TGTGCCAGCAGCTTTCTAGCGGGAGTCGGGGGCGAGCAGTACTTC,CASSFLAGVGGEQYF,TRBV7-2,TRBJ2-7,TRBD2,once
TGTGCCAGCAGCTTAGCGGGGGGTCCAGAAGCTTTCTTT,CASSLAGGPEAFF,TRBV7-8,TRBJ1-1,.,.
TGTGCCAGCAGTACTCGACAGGACCCTAACTATGGCTACACCTTC,CASSTRQDPNYGYTF,TRBV27,TRBJ1-2,.,.
TGTGCCAGCAGTTTACTGAATCAGCCCCAGCATTTT,CASSLLNQPQHF,TRBV6-5,TRBJ1-5,.,.
TGTGCCAGCAGCCATAGGGCGGGACAGGGGAATTCACCCCTCCACTTT,CASSHRAGQGNSPLHF,TRBV14,TRBJ1-6,TRBD1,.
TGCGCCAGCAGCCAAGATCGGTTCGACAGCTCTGGAAACACCATATATTTT,CASSQDRFDSSGNTIYF,TRBV4-1,TRBJ1-3,.,once
TGTGCCACCAGCAGAGACAGGGGAATAGTCAATGAGCAGTTCTTC,CATSRDRGIVNEQFF,TRBV15,TRBJ2-1,.,.
TGTGCCAGCAGCTTGGAGTCCACGTATAGCAATCAGCCCCAGCATTTT,CASSLESTYSNQPQHF,TRBV11-3,TRBJ1-5,.,.
TGCGCCAGCAGCCAAGACAGGAGGACTGAAGCTTTCTTT,CASSQDRRTEAFF,TRBV4-3,TRBJ1-1,.,.
TGTGCCAGCAGTGACAGGTATAGCAATCAGCCCCAGCATTTT,CASSDRYSNQPQHF,TRBV2,TRBJ1-5,.,.
TGTGCCAGCAGTTTTCAGGGGGACCAGCCCCAGCATTTT,CASSFQGDQPQHF,TRBV12-3/TRBV12-4,TRBJ1-5,TRBD1,many
TGTGCCAGCAGTGCCGGGAACAATCAGCCCCAGCATTTT,CASSAGNNQPQHF,TRBV27,TRBJ1-5,.,.
TGTGCCAGCAGCTTATTAGCGGGAGGATCTACTACTAACACCGGGGAGCTGTTTTTT,CASSLLAGGSTTNTGELFF,TRBV7-2,TRBJ2-2,TRBD2,.
TGTGCCAGCAGCTTAGTGCAGGGCATCTACGAGCAGTACTTC,CASSLVQGIYEQYF,TRBV11-2,TRBJ2-7,.,.